The 19 T cell receptor beta chains presented below share a single source sample, sequenced in a study of blood T cell repertoires in COVID-19. Clones were sequenced by immunoSEQ multiplex PCR, and TCRdb holds only the in-frame ones, with some missing. The sample shows more than 95,000 clones, around 83% of them seen only once. The sample comprised peripheral blood. These TCRs come from a woman aged 80 or over with active or convalescent COVID-19.

This chain uses TRBV6-4 with TRBJ2-1; D gene unclear. The CDR3 is 15 residues long. Germline CDR1 is MRHNA and CDR2 is SNTAGT. V lost 5 bases and J lost 2, with 13 bases in between. The DNA of the CDR3 is TGTGCCAGCAGTCCCCGTCAGGTACCCTACAATGAGCAGTTCTTC. Encoded protein: CASSPRQVPYNEQFF.

The V gene is TRBV27, the J gene TRBJ1-1, with 7 bases fitting TRBD1. The V gene's germline CDR1 is MNHEY and CDR2 SMNVEV (reference sequence). The ends lost 6 bases at V and 8 bases at J; junction bases unmatched: 9. The length of the CDR3 is 13 residues. CDR3 DNA: TGTGCCAGCAGGAGACAGGGAAATCGCGAAGCTTTCTTT. Its translation is CASRRQGNREAFF.

V is TRBV27 and J is TRBJ2-6; 7 nucleotides align to TRBD1. J was trimmed by 0 bases and V by 7 bases; bases with no gene match: 6. Germline lookup yields CDR1 MNHEY and CDR2 SMNVEV (reference sequence). CDR3 length: 16 amino acids. The CDR3 spells CASIATGSSGANVLTF. As DNA, the CDR3 is TGTGCCAGCATCGCGACAGGGAGCTCTGGGGCCAACGTCCTGACTTTC. Combining the CDR3 with reference TRBV27 and TRBJ2-6 gives the whole variable domain EAQVTQNPRYLITVTGKKLTVTCSQNMNHEYMSWYRQDPGLGLRQIYYSMNVEVTDKGDVPEGYKVSRKEKRNFPLILESPSPNQTSLYFCASIATGSSGANVLTFGAGSRLTVL.

The rearrangement joins TRBV28 to TRBJ1-4, with a tentative D call TRBD1 (6 bases). Trimming took off 5 bases at V and 6 bases at J, with 16 bases between the two ends. Germline V CDR1 and CDR2: MDHEN, SYDVKM. This CDR3 spans 15 amino acids. CDR3 DNA: TGTGCCAGCAGTCCCCACAGGGTTTCGGATGAAAAACTGTTTTTT. Its translation is CASSPHRVSDEKLFF. Combining the CDR3 with reference TRBV28 and TRBJ1-4 gives the whole variable domain DVKVTQSSRYLVKRTGEKVFLECVQDMDHENMFWYRQDPGLGLRLIYFSYDVKMKEKGDIPEGYSVSREKKERFSLILESASTNQTSMYLCASSPHRVSDEKLFFGSGTQLSVL.

J is TRBJ2-1 and V is TRBV25-1; D is undetermined. The length of the CDR3 is 15 residues. CDR1 and CDR2 (germline): MGHDK, SYGVNS. The germline V and J ends were trimmed by 6 bases and 7 bases, with 19 bases remaining between them. This chain's CDR3 is CASSQPGPSINEQFF. The CDR3, as DNA: TGTGCCAGCAGCCAACCGGGTCCGAGTATTAATGAGCAGTTCTTC.

The chain carries TRBV3-1 (or the pseudogene TRBV3-2) and TRBJ2-7, with a weak D call TRBD2 (6 bases). V lost 0 bases and J 6 bases, leaving 9 bases between the germline ends. In germline, CDR1 is LGHDT, CDR2 YNNKEL (reference sequence). The CDR3 has 13 amino acids. DNA for the CDR3: TGTGCCAGCAGCCAAGATCGGCGGGGCGAGCAGTACTTC. This codes for CASSQDRRGEQYF.

This clone was seen a single time. The chain is built from TRBV19 and TRBJ2-3, with a weak D call TRBD2 (5 bases). This CDR3 has 14 residues. Germline values: CDR1 LNHDA, CDR2 SQIVND (reference sequence). V dropped 7 bases and J dropped 1 base, with 12 bases sitting between them. In DNA form, the CDR3 reads TGTGCCAGTACCGGACTTTCCGGCACAGATACGCAGTATTTT. Protein sequence: CASTGLSGTDTQYF. Looking up the rest from reference TRBV19 and TRBJ2-3 gives the full variable domain: DGGITQSPKYLFRKEGQNVTLSCEQNLNHDAMYWYRQDPGQGLRLIYYSQIVNDFQKGDIAEGYSVSREKKESFPLTVTSAQKNPTAFYLCASTGLSGTDTQYFGPGTRLTVL.

This chain connects TRBV6-2 or TRBV6-3 to TRBJ2-2; TRBD1 matches 9 bases. CDR3 length: 14 amino acids. Trimming removed 5 bases from V and 5 bases from J; junction bases left unmatched: 3. The germline CDR1 and CDR2 sequences are MNHEY and SVGEGT. CDR3 protein: CASSPGTGTGELFF. The CDR3, as DNA: TGTGCCAGCAGTCCCGGGACAGGGACCGGGGAGCTGTTTTTT.

The table lists this clone with a count of one. The CDR3 is CASSDRGGTHEQYF. The CDR3 DNA follows: TGTGCCAGCAGCGACAGGGGGGGAACGCACGAGCAGTACTTC. This chain joins TRBV27 and TRBJ2-7, with 9 bases fitting TRBD1. The CDR3 is made up of 14 amino acids. The germline CDR1 and CDR2 sequences are MNHEY and SMNVEV (reference sequence). The trim removed 6 bases at V and 5 bases at J, leaving 8 bases unmatched.

This chain uses TRBV10-3 with TRBJ2-5, with 15 bases that match TRBD2. This CDR3 region has 16 residues. The ends lost 5 bases at V and 4 bases at J; junction bases unmatched: 5. Germline V CDR1 and CDR2: ENHRY, SYGVKD. CDR3 sequence: CAISNGLAGGRETQYF. The CDR3 DNA is TGTGCCATCAGTAACGGACTAGCGGGGGGGCGAGAGACCCAGTACTTC.

V gene TRBV29-1 combines with J gene TRBJ1-5, with TRBD1 as a possible D gene (5 bases). The CDR3 length is 14 residues. The V gene lost 6 bases and the J gene lost 11 bases, with 23 bases spanning the gap. From germline, CDR1 is SQVTM and CDR2 ANQGSEA. The CDR3, as DNA: TGCAGCGTCCAGATCGTAGTCGGTCGGGGGGCCCAGCATTTT. It translates to CSVQIVVGRGAQHF.

V gene TRBV24-1 combines with J gene TRBJ1-1, with D unclear. Germline values: CDR1 KGHDR, CDR2 SFDVKD. The CDR3 has 14 amino acids. The ends were cut back, 5 bases at V and 3 bases at J, with 12 bases in the middle. CDR3: CATSGSDGHTEAFF. Written as DNA, the CDR3 is TGTGCCACCAGTGGTAGCGACGGTCACACTGAAGCTTTCTTT.

The chain combines TRBV5-8 with TRBJ1-1; D is possibly TRBD1 (6 bases). The CDR3 loop spans 13 amino acids. Germline values: CDR1 SGHTS, CDR2 YDEGEE. V shed 4 bases and J shed 5 bases, with 12 bases lying between them. This chain's CDR3 is CASSVTGQTEAFF. The CDR3 region has the DNA TGTGCCAGCAGCGTCACAGGGCAAACTGAAGCTTTCTTT.

V is TRBV5-4 and J is TRBJ2-7; tentative D call: TRBD2 (6 bases). Looked up from germline, CDR1 is SGHNT and CDR2 is YYREEE (reference sequence). The germline V and J ends were trimmed by 1 base and 0 bases, with 11 bases remaining between them. This CDR3 has 15 amino acids. The CDR3 loop reads CASSLWVGGSYEQYF. The DNA for the CDR3 is TGTGCCAGCAGCTTGTGGGTGGGGGGCTCCTACGAGCAGTACTTC. The full variable domain, in which reference TRBV5-4 and TRBJ2-7 provide the parts outside the CDR3, is ETGVTQSPTHLIKTRGQQVTLRCSSQSGHNTVSWYQQALGQGPQFIFQYYREEENGRGNFPPRFSGLQFPNYSSELNVNALELDDSALYLCASSLWVGGSYEQYFGPGTRLTVT.

This chain connects TRBV5-1 to TRBJ2-2; possibly TRBD1 for D (5 bases). Germline CDR1 and CDR2: SGHRS and YFSETQ. There are 16 residues in the CDR3. Trimming took 2 bases from V and 0 from J, leaving 11 bases between them. CDR3 sequence (DNA): TGCGCCAGCAGCTTCTCTCGGACATCGAACACCGGGGAGCTGTTTTTT. Translated, it gives CASSFSRTSNTGELFF.

Regarding this clone: The junction differs from germline at one of its ends, possibly a read error. This rearrangement joins TRBV10-3 to TRBJ1-3, with 10 positions matching TRBD1. Germline-derived CDR1 and CDR2 are ENHRY and SYGVKD. This CDR3 is 12 amino acids long. CDR3 sequence reads: CAITSQTGGLDF. The CDR3 DNA sequence: TGTGCCATCACGTCCCAGACAGGGGGCTTAGATTTT.

The chain joins TRBV15 to TRBJ2-2, with TRBD2 matching 8 bases. Per germline, CDR1 LNHNV and CDR2 YYDKDF (reference sequence). The CDR3 covers 16 residues. Germline trimming cut 1 base from V and 2 bases from J; bases unmatched to any gene: 3. CDR3 sequence (DNA): TGTGCCACCAGCAGAGGTACTAGCGGTAACACCGGGGAGCTGTTTTTT. Amino acid sequence: CATSRGTSGNTGELFF.

This sequence joins TRBV18 and TRBJ1-1; D is unclear. The V and J ends lost 8 bases and 4 bases respectively, with 14 bases between them. Germline V CDR1 and CDR2: KGHSH, LQKENI. CDR3 length equals 13 residues. The CDR3 DNA sequence: TGTGCCAGCACCCCGGTCGAGGGCACTGAAGCTTTCTTT. Translated: CASTPVEGTEAFF.

The CDR3: CASSLISGALNEQFF. The CDR3 bases are TGTGCCAGCAGCTTAATTAGCGGGGCACTCAATGAGCAGTTCTTC. The chain recombines TRBV7-3 with TRBJ2-1; 8 bases align to TRBD2. Per the germline V gene, CDR1 is SGHTA and CDR2 is FQGTGA. The CDR3 is made up of 15 amino acids. J was trimmed by 6 bases and V by 1 base; bases with no gene match: 5.